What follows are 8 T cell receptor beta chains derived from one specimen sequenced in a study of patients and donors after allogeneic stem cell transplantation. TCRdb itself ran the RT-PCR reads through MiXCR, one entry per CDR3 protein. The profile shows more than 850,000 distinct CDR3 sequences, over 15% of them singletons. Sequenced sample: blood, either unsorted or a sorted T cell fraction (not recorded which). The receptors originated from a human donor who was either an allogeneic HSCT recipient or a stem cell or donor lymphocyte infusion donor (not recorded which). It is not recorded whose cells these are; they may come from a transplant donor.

The CDR3: CASKLRDAVNEQFF. The CDR3 DNA reads as TGTGCCAGCAAACTCCGGGACGCTGTGAATGAGCAGTTCTTC. V gene TRBV12-3 or TRBV12-4 combines with J gene TRBJ2-1; D possibly uses TRBD1 or TRBD2 (5 bases each). The germline V and J ends were trimmed by 7 bases and 7 bases, with 17 bases remaining between them. The CDR3 has 14 amino acids.

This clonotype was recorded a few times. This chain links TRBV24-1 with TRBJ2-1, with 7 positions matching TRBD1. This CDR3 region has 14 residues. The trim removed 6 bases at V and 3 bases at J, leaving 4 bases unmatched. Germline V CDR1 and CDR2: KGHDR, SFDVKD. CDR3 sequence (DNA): TGTGCCACCAGTCTACAGGGGAACTACAATGAGCAGTTCTTC. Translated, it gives CATSLQGNYNEQFF.

CDR3: CASRPLSGGYYNEQFF. The CDR3 DNA is TGTGCCAGCAGACCTCTAAGCGGGGGCTACTACAATGAGCAGTTCTTC. V is TRBV6-2 or TRBV6-3 and J is TRBJ2-1; 8 nucleotides agree with TRBD2. The junction had 10 bases not matched to a gene; V was cut back by 6 bases and J by 3 bases. The germline V gene encodes CDR1 MNHEY and CDR2 SVGEGT. The CDR3 extends over 16 amino acids.

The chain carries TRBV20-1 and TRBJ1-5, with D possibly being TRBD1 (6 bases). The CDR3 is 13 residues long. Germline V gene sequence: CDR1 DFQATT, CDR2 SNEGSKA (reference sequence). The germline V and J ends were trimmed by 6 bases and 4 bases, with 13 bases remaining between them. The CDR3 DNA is TGCAGTGCGAGACAGGTAGGGAATCAGCCCCAGCATTTT. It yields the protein CSARQVGNQPQHF.

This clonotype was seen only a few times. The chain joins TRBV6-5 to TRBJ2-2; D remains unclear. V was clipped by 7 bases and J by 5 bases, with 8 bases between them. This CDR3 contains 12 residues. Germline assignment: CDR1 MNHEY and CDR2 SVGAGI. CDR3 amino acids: CASTPETGELFF. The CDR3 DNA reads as TGTGCCAGCACACCTGAGACCGGGGAGCTGTTTTTT.

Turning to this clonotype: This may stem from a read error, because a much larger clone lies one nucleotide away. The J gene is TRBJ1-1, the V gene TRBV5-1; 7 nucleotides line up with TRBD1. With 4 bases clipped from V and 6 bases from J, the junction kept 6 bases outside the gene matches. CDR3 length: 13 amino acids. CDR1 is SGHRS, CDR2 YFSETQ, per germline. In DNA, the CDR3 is TGCGCCAGCAGCACCCTAGGGGGCCCTGAAGCTTTCTTT. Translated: CASSTLGGPEAFF.

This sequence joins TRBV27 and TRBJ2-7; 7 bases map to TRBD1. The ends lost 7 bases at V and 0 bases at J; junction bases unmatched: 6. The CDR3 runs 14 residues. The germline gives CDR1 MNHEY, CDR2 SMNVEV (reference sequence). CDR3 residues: CASTQGQFSYEQYF. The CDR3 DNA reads TGTGCCAGCACCCAGGGACAGTTCTCCTACGAGCAGTACTTC.

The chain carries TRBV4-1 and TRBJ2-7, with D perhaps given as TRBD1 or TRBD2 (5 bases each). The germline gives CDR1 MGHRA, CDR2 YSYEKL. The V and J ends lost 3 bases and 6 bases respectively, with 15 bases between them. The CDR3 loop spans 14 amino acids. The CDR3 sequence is CASSQGEAYLEQYF. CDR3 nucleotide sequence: TGCGCCAGCAGCCAGGGGGAAGCGTACCTCGAGCAGTACTTC.